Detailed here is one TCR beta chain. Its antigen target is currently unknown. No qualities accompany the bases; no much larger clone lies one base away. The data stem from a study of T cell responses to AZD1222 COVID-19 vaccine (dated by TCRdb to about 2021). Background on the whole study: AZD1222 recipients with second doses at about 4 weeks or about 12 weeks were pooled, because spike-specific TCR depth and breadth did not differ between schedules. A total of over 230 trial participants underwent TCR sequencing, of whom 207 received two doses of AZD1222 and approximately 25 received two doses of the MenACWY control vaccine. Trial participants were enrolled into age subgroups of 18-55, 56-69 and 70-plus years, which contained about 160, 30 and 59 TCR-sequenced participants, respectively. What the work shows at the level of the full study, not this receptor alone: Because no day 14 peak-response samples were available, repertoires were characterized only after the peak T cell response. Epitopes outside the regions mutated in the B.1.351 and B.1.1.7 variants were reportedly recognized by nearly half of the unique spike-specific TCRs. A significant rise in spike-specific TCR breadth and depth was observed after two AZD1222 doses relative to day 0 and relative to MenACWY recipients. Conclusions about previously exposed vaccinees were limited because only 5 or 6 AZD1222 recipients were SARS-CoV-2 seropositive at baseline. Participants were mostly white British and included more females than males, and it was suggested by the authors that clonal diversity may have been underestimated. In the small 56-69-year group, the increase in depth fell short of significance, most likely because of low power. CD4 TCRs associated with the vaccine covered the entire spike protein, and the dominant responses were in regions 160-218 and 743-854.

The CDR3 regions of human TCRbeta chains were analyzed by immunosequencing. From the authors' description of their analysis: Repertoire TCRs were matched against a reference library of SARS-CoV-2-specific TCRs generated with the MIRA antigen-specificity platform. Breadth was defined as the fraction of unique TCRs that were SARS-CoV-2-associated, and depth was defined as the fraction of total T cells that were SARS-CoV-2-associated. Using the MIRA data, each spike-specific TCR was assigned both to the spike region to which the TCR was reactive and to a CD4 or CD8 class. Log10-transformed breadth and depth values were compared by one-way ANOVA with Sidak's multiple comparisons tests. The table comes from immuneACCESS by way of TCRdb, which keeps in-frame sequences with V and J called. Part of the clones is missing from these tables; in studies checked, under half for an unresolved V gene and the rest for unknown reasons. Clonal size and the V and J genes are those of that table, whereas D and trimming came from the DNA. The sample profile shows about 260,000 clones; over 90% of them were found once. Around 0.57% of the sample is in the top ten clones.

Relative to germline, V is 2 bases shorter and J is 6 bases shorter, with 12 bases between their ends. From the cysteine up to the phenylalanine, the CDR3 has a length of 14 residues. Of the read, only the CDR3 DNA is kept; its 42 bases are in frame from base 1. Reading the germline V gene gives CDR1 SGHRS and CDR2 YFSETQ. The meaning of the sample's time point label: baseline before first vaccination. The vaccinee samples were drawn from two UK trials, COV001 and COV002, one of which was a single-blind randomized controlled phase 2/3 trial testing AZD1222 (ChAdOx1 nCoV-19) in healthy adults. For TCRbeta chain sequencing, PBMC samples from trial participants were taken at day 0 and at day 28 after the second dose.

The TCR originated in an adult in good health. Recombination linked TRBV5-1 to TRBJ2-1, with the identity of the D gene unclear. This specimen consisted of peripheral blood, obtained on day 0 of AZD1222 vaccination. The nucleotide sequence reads TGCGCCAGCAGCTTCGATAACACCTTCAATGAGCAGTTCTTC. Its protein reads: CASSFDNTFNEQFF.